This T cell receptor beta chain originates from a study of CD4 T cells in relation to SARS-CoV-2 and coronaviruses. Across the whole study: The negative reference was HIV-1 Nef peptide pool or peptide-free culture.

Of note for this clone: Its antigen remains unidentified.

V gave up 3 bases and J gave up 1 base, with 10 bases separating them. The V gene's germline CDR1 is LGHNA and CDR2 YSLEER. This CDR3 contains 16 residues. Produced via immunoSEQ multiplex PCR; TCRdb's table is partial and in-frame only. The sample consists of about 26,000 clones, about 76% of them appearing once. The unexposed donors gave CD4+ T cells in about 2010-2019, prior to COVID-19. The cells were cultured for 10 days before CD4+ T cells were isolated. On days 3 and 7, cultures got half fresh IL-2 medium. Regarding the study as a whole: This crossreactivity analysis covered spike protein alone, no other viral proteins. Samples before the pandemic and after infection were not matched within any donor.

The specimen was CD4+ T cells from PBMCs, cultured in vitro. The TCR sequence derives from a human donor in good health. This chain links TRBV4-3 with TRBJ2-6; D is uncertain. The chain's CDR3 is CASSQAWGSGANVLTF. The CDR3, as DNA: TGCGCCAGCAGCCAGGCTTGGGGATCTGGGGCCAACGTCCTGACTTTC.